Below, 26 T cell receptor beta chains from the same sample are listed, as sequenced in a study of regulatory T cells in long-lasting Graves disease. Described time point: persistent/refractory GD, antithyroid drugs over 5 years with positive TRAb. There was RNA extracted from PBMCs, and the TCR library was made from it. TCR beta libraries were built with iRepertoire HTBI primers and Arm-PCR of CDR3 regions. TCRdb analysed the multiplex PCR reads with MiXCR anew, one entry per CDR3 protein. The sample yields about 470,000 distinct CDR3 sequences, around 21% seen once. Source: peripheral blood mononuclear cells (PBMCs), taken when the disease was refractory, from a patient treated with antithyroid drugs. The receptor set was obtained from a female donor with Graves disease.

V gene TRBV13 combines with J gene TRBJ2-7; D call uncertain. The V gene lost 0 bases and the J gene lost 6 bases, with 6 bases spanning the gap. Germline values: CDR1 PRHDT, CDR2 FYEKMQ (reference sequence). There are 12 residues in the CDR3. CDR3 sequence: CASSLGLFEQYF. The CDR3, as DNA: TGTGCCAGCAGCTTAGGGCTTTTCGAGCAGTACTTC.

This clonotype was seen ten or more times. The rearrangement joins TRBV13 to TRBJ2-7; TRBD1 matches at 7 bases. CDR1 and CDR2 from the germline V gene are PRHDT and FYEKMQ (reference sequence). V trimming: 8 bases; J trimming: 3 bases; junction bases outside the gene matches: 7. This CDR3 has 13 residues. The CDR3 spells CASGTATLYEQYF. CDR3 DNA sequence: TGTGCCAGCGGGACAGCAACTCTCTACGAGCAGTACTTC. Together with reference TRBV13 and TRBJ2-7, the CDR3 gives the full variable domain: AAGVIQSPRHLIKEKRETATLKCYPIPRHDTVYWYQQGPGQDPQFLISFYEKMQSDKGSIPDRFSAQQFSDYHSELNMSSLELGDSALYFCASGTATLYEQYFGPGTRLTVT.

This clonotype was seen many times. The V and J genes are TRBV20-1 and TRBJ2-7, with D possibly matching TRBD1 (6 bases). Per germline, CDR1 DFQATT and CDR2 SNEGSKA (reference sequence). There are 12 residues in the CDR3. The V end was cut by 5 bases, the J end by 1 base, with 9 bases between. As DNA, the CDR3 is TGCAGTGCTGCCGGGACATCCTACGAGCAGTACTTC. Amino acid sequence: CSAAGTSYEQYF.

Worth noting for this clonotype: Sequence at one end of the junction differs from germline and may be a read error. The chain links TRBV12-3 or TRBV12-4 to TRBJ1-1, with D maybe TRBD1 (6 bases). This CDR3 is built from 14 residues. The CDR3 DNA reads TGTGCCAGCAGACGACAGGAGCTGAACACTGAAGCTCTCTTT. This codes for CASRRQELNTEALF.

The chain joins TRBV6-1 to TRBJ2-1, with 8 bases lining up with TRBD2. The CDR3 length is 16 residues. Losses at the gene ends were 4 bases for V and 6 bases for J; bases not matched to a gene: 11. Germline assignment: CDR1 MNHNS and CDR2 SASEGT. CDR3 sequence (DNA): TGTGCCAGCAGTGCGGCGGCAGCGGGAGAACCCAATGAGCAGTTCTTC. This sequence encodes CASSAAAAGEPNEQFF.

The chain couples TRBV6-4 to TRBJ1-2; a possible D gene is TRBD1 (5 bases). The CDR3 spans 16 residues. Germline lookup yields CDR1 MRHNA and CDR2 SNTAGT. Trimming left V 5 bases short and J 0 bases short, with 16 bases between. In DNA, the CDR3 is TGTGCCAGCAGTTACGGGGCTATGGAGTCTAACTATGGCTACACCTTC. This sequence encodes CASSYGAMESNYGYTF.

This clonotype was picked up a small number of times. The V and J genes are TRBV19 and TRBJ1-5; D is undetermined. This CDR3 is built from 13 residues. V dropped 0 bases and J dropped 5 bases, with 5 bases sitting between them. The germline CDR1 and CDR2 sequences are LNHDA and SQIVND (reference sequence). CDR3 sequence: CASSIEADQPQHF. The DNA of the CDR3 is TGTGCCAGTAGTATAGAGGCGGATCAGCCCCAGCATTTT.

This clonotype was counted between two and nine times. The chain joins TRBV19 to TRBJ2-1; D tentatively fits TRBD1 or TRBD2 (5 bases each). Germline V gene sequence: CDR1 LNHDA, CDR2 SQIVND (reference sequence). The V end was cut by 4 bases, the J end by 3 bases, with 16 bases between. The CDR3 runs 16 residues. CDR3 bases: TGTGCCAGTAGTACCTCTTGGGGGAAATACTACAATGAGCAGTTCTTC. Protein: CASSTSWGKYYNEQFF.

The chain couples TRBV6-1 to TRBJ1-2; D perhaps matches TRBD1 (5 bases). Germline V CDR1 and CDR2: MNHNS, SASEGT. Trimming took 4 bases from V and 4 from J, leaving 13 bases between them. The CDR3 is made up of 14 amino acids. The CDR3 DNA is TGTGCCAGCAGTGCGGACATACTCATCTATGGCTACACCTTC. Its translation: CASSADILIYGYTF.

The V call is TRBV13, the J call TRBJ2-5, with D perhaps matching TRBD1 (6 bases). Germline CDR1 reads PRHDT; CDR2 reads FYEKMQ (reference sequence). Trimming took off 5 bases at V and 5 bases at J, with 15 bases between the two ends. The CDR3 runs 14 residues. The CDR3 sequence: CASSTGQSQETQYF. As DNA, the CDR3 is TGTGCCAGCAGCACCGGACAGAGCCAGGAGACCCAGTACTTC.

This chain links TRBV10-3 with TRBJ2-7; D is perhaps TRBD2 (5 bases). Germline lookup yields CDR1 ENHRY and CDR2 SYGVKD. V was pared by 2 bases and J by 3 bases, with 14 bases between. CDR3 length: 15 amino acids. The CDR3 here is CAISEVTNGNYEQYF. The CDR3 DNA reads as TGTGCCATCAGTGAGGTTACAAACGGGAACTACGAGCAGTACTTC.

This clonotype was detected only a few times. This sequence joins TRBV12-3 or TRBV12-4 and TRBJ2-1, with 7 bases lining up with TRBD2. V lost 6 bases to trimming and J lost 0 bases; unmatched junction nucleotides: 8. The CDR3 sequence is 16 residues long. CDR3 nucleotides: TGTGCCAGCAGACAAGCGGGATATAGCTCCTACAATGAGCAGTTCTTC. Translated, it gives CASRQAGYSSYNEQFF.

This clonotype was recorded a few times. The rearrangement uses TRBV18 and TRBJ2-7, with TRBD1 matching 10 bases. Germline V CDR1 and CDR2: KGHSH, LQKENI. This CDR3 has 16 amino acids. J gave up 5 bases and V 1 base, and 8 bases lay outside the gene matches. The CDR3, as DNA: TGTGCCAGCTCACCACGGTGGGACAGGGGATTAGACGAGCAGTACTTC. Translation gives CASSPRWDRGLDEQYF.

This clonotype was detected many times. V usage is TRBV20-1 and J usage is TRBJ2-5, with a possible D match to TRBD2 (5 bases). V lost 5 bases and J lost 5, with 12 bases in between. Germline values: CDR1 DFQATT, CDR2 SNEGSKA (reference sequence). CDR3 length: 12 residues. This CDR3 reads CSARTQVETQYF. The DNA for the CDR3 is TGCAGTGCTCGGACTCAGGTGGAGACCCAGTACTTC.

Many counts were recorded for this clonotype. CDR3 in amino acids: CAISGLVEVEQYF. CDR3 coding DNA: TGTGCCATCAGTGGACTAGTGGAGGTCGAGCAGTACTTC. The chain links TRBV10-3 to TRBJ2-7, with a possible D match to TRBD2 (6 bases). Germline assignment: CDR1 ENHRY and CDR2 SYGVKD. V lost 4 bases, J lost 6 bases, and 13 bases lay in between. The CDR3 runs 13 residues.

Many counts were recorded for this clonotype. This chain links TRBV20-1 with TRBJ2-7; TRBD2 might be the D (5 bases). In germline, CDR1 is DFQATT, CDR2 SNEGSKA (reference sequence). CDR3 size: 16 residues. V shed 0 bases and J shed 2 bases, with 17 bases lying between them. CDR3 loop: CSARDWEAAITYEQYF. The CDR3 nucleotides are TGCAGTGCTAGAGATTGGGAAGCGGCCATTACCTACGAGCAGTACTTC.

In this sample, this clonotype turned up a few times. V gene TRBV13 combines with J gene TRBJ2-7; D is possibly TRBD1 (6 bases). This CDR3 contains 14 residues. Trimming removed 0 bases at V and 12 bases at J, with 18 bases between. CDR1 is PRHDT, CDR2 FYEKMQ, per germline (reference sequence). The CDR3 loop is CASSLGPPQGPVYF. In nucleotides, the CDR3 is TGTGCCAGCAGCTTAGGGCCCCCACAGGGCCCCGTGTACTTC.

The chain employs TRBV12-3 or TRBV12-4 and TRBJ2-3; 14 bases are shared with TRBD2. This CDR3 has 23 residues. V lost 7 bases, J lost 0 bases, and 24 bases stayed unmatched. The CDR3 region is CASTKRVGLAGGGGGGSTDTQYF. The DNA of the CDR3 is TGTGCCAGCACCAAACGGGTCGGACTAGCGGGAGGAGGGGGAGGTGGAAGCACAGATACGCAGTATTTT.

As regards this clonotype: This may come from a read error, since a much larger clone is one base off. CDR3 sequence reads: CASSGGQGGVSGYAF. The CDR3 region has the DNA TGTGCCAGCAGCGGAGGACAGGGAGGGGTATCAGGCTACGCCTTC. J is TRBJ1-2 and V is TRBV2, with 8 bases fitting TRBD1. The CDR3 is made up of 15 amino acids. Germline lookup yields CDR1 SNHLY and CDR2 FYNNEI.

In this sample, this clonotype turned up a few times. This sequence joins TRBV4-1 and TRBJ2-7; TRBD2 matches 12 bases. Germline assignment: CDR1 MGHRA and CDR2 YSYEKL. V lost 4 bases to trimming and J lost 2 bases; unmatched junction nucleotides: 9. CDR3 length: 17 amino acids. The CDR3 DNA follows: TGCGCCAGCAGCCCATGGGGACTAGCGGGTGGCACCTACGAGCAGTACTTC. It translates to CASSPWGLAGGTYEQYF.

In this sample, this clonotype turned up a few times. This chain connects TRBV20-1 to TRBJ2-1; TRBD1 matches at 12 bases. CDR3 length: 16 amino acids. Trimming took 3 bases from V and 8 from J; bases not matched to a gene: 11. The V gene's germline CDR1 is DFQATT and CDR2 SNEGSKA (reference sequence). CDR3 sequence reads: CSASDRDRGRDHEQFF. In nucleotides, the CDR3 is TGCAGTGCTAGCGACCGGGACAGGGGGCGGGATCATGAGCAGTTCTTC.

This chain joins TRBV5-1 and TRBJ2-5, with 11 nucleotides matching TRBD1. V lost 6 bases, J lost 5 bases, and 9 bases stayed unmatched. This CDR3 is 15 amino acids long. CDR1 and CDR2 (germline): SGHRS, YFSETQ. The CDR3 is CASTSGQGAAETQYF. CDR3 nucleotides: TGCGCCAGCACCTCCGGACAGGGGGCAGCGGAGACCCAGTACTTC.

This clonotype was counted only a few times. The chain has TRBV6-5 and TRBJ2-7; the D is unclear. The CDR3 loop spans 20 amino acids. Looked up from germline, CDR1 is MNHEY and CDR2 is SVGAGI. Trimming removed 1 base at V and 3 bases at J, with 28 bases between. The CDR3 bases are TGTGCCAGCAGTTACTACGGACCTTGGAACAAAATACCACACCACTACGAGCAGTACTTC. This codes for CASSYYGPWNKIPHHYEQYF.

This clonotype came up many times. The rearrangement uses TRBV20-1 and TRBJ2-5; D perhaps matches TRBD1 (6 bases). From germline, CDR1 is DFQATT and CDR2 SNEGSKA (reference sequence). The length of the CDR3 is 15 residues. The V and J ends lost 6 bases and 4 bases respectively, with 21 bases between them. Here the CDR3 reads CSAPPLGRGGETQYF. CDR3 DNA: TGCAGTGCGCCACCGTTGGGGCGAGGGGGAGAGACCCAGTACTTC.

The chain employs TRBV4-1 and TRBJ2-2; either TRBD1 or TRBD2 may fit D (6 bases each). The ends were cut back, 4 bases at V and 1 base at J, with 16 bases in the middle. The CDR3 is made up of 17 amino acids. In germline, CDR1 is MGHRA, CDR2 YSYEKL. CDR3: CASSRFGGGQNTGELFF. As DNA, the CDR3 is TGCGCCAGCAGCCGATTCGGAGGGGGACAGAACACCGGGGAGCTGTTTTTT.

This clonotype was detected ten times or more. The gene calls are TRBV6-1 and TRBJ1-4; 8 bases fit TRBD1. The CDR3 length is 15 residues. V lost 5 bases, J lost 8 bases, and 10 bases stayed unmatched. In germline, CDR1 is MNHNS, CDR2 SASEGT. The chain's CDR3 is CASSRSQGVEEKLFF. For the CDR3, the DNA is TGTGCCAGCAGTCGATCACAGGGGGTTGAGGAAAAACTGTTTTTT.